The clone carrying this T cell receptor beta chain appeared many times. This specimen belongs to a study of regulatory T cells in long-lasting Graves disease. Study at large: The antithyroid drugs taken by newly diagnosed Graves' patients had been used for under 3 months.

CDR3 regions were amplified by Arm-PCR using iRepertoire HTBI primers to build TCR beta libraries. TCRdb processed the multiplex PCR reads anew with MiXCR; each CDR3 protein has one entry. Among some 450,000 distinct CDR3 sequences listed, about a sixth were seen once. The time point: newly diagnosed GD, antithyroid drugs for less than 3 months. Making the TCR library involved RNA that had been extracted from PBMCs. Trimming took off 3 bases at V and 0 bases at J, with 11 bases between the two ends. In germline, CDR1 is KGHSH, CDR2 LQKENI. This CDR3 is built from 15 residues. A further study also used this sample, focusing on T cells in Graves' hyperthyroidism and ophthalmopathy. That report adds: Diagnosis of hyperthyroidism was new in patients aged 18 to 65, and its duration was under 2 months. With the HTBI primer set, the TCR CDR3 went through a first round of RT-PCR.

This clonotype was sampled from a woman aged 25 to 39 with Graves disease. The source material was peripheral blood mononuclear cells (PBMCs), sampled at new diagnosis, from a patient treated with antithyroid drugs. The gene calls are TRBV18 and TRBJ2-5; weak D call: TRBD2 (5 bases). CDR3 DNA: TGTGCCAGCTCACCGGCCGGGGTTTACCAAGAGACCCAGTACTTC. It yields the protein CASSPAGVYQETQYF.